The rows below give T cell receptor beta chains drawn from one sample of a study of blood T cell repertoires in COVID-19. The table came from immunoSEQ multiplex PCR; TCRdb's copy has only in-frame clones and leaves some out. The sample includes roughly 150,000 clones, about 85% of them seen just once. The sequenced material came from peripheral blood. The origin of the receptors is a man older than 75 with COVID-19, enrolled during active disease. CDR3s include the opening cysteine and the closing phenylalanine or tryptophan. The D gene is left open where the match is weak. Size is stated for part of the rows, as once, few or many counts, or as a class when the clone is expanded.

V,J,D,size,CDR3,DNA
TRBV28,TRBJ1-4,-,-,CASSLSLGAAYTSELFF,TGTGCCAGCAGTTTATCCCTAGGGGCAGCTTATACTTCGGAACTGTTTTTT
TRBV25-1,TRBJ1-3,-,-,CASSEGGSGNTIYF,TGTGCCAGCAGCGAGGGAGGGTCTGGAAACACCATATATTTT
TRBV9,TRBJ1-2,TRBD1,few,CASSVDTGGSSYTF,TGTGCCAGCAGCGTAGACACAGGGGGCTCGAGCTACACCTTC
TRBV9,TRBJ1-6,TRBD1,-,CASSVDGTGGVSPLHF,TGTGCCAGCAGCGTAGATGGGACAGGGGGGGTTTCACCCCTCCACTTT
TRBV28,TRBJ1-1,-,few,CASSSGGYTEAFF,TGTGCCAGCAGCTCGGGGGGGTACACTGAAGCTTTCTTT
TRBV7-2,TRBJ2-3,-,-,CASSLTQANTQYF,TGTGCCAGCAGCTTAACACAGGCGAATACGCAGTATTTT
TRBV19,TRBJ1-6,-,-,CASSHSNSPLHF,TGTGCCAGTAGTCACAGCAATTCACCCCTCCACTTT
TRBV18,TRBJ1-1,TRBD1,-,CASSLQGQGGTEAFF,TGTGCCAGCTCACTTCAGGGACAGGGGGGCACTGAAGCTTTCTTT
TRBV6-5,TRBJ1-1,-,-,CASRDSMNTEAFF,TGTGCCAGCAGGGACAGTATGAACACTGAAGCTTTCTTT
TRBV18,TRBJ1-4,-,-,CASSSDREALFF,TGTGCCAGCTCATCCGACCGCGAAGCGCTGTTTTTT
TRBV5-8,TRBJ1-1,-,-,CASYFTEAFF,TGTGCCAGCTACTTCACTGAAGCTTTCTTT
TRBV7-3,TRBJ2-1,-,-,CASSLTLSGSEQFF,TGTGCCAGCAGCTTAACGTTAAGTGGGAGTGAGCAGTTCTTC
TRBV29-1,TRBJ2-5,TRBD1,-,CSVGGDRGRETQYF,TGCAGCGTTGGTGGGGACAGGGGTAGGGAGACCCAGTACTTC
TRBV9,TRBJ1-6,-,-,CASSARPGNDNSPLHF,TGTGCCAGCAGCGCCCGACCGGGGAACGATAATTCACCCCTCCACTTT
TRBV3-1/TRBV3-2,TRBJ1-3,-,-,CASSSATGNTIYF,TGTGCCAGCAGCTCTGCGACTGGAAACACCATATATTTT
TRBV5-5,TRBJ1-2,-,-,CASSLQWGDEGYTF,TGTGCCAGCAGCTTACAGTGGGGGGATGAGGGCTACACCTTC
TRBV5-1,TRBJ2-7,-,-,CASSLVMGSRYEQYF,TGCGCCAGCAGCTTGGTGATGGGCAGCAGATACGAGCAGTACTTC
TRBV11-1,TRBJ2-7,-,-,CASTARGTYEQYF,TGTGCCAGCACCGCCCGGGGGACCTACGAGCAGTACTTC
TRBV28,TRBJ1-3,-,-,CASSQGPGNTIYF,TGTGCCAGCAGCCAGGGTCCTGGAAACACCATATATTTT
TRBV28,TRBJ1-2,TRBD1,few,CASSLGTGYGYTF,TGTGCCAGCAGTTTGGGGACAGGCTATGGCTACACCTTC
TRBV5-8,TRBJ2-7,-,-,CASSIHRVNSYEQYF,TGTGCCAGCAGCATTCATCGGGTGAACTCCTACGAGCAGTACTTC
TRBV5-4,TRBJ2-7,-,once,CASAVVGSHNAEYF,TGTGCCAGCGCCGTAGTTGGCAGTCACAACGCGGAGTACTTC
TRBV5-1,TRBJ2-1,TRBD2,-,CASSSLSGGAYNEQFF,TGCGCCAGCAGCTCCCTAAGCGGGGGAGCCTACAATGAGCAGTTCTTC
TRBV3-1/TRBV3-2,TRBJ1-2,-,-,CASSPGHLYGYTF,TGTGCCAGCAGCCCAGGACACCTCTATGGCTACACCTTC
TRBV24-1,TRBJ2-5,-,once,CASQRSSQETQYF,TGTGCCAGCCAGCGGTCCTCCCAAGAGACCCAGTACTTC
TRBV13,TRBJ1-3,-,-,CASSFVPGSSSGNTIYF,TGTGCCAGCAGCTTTGTCCCCGGGTCGAGCTCTGGAAACACCATATATTTT
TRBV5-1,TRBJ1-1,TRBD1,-,CASSPSTGGQTEAFF,TGCGCCAGCAGCCCATCGACAGGGGGCCAGACTGAAGCTTTCTTT
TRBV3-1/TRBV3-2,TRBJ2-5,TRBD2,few,CASSQLAGGPGETQYF,TGTGCCAGCAGCCAACTAGCGGGGGGGCCCGGAGAGACCCAGTACTTC
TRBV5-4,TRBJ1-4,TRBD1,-,CASSSSTGTDEKLFF,TGTGCCAGCAGCTCCTCCACAGGGACAGATGAAAAACTGTTTTTT
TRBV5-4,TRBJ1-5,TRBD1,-,CASSNMDRGHRQPQHF,TGTGCCAGCAGCAACATGGACAGGGGGCATCGTCAGCCCCAGCATTTT
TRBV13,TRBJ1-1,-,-,CASSPKARSGVTEAFF,TGTGCCAGCAGCCCGAAGGCCCGCTCGGGGGTCACTGAAGCTTTCTTT
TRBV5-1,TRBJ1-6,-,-,CASSLGSREESPLHF,TGCGCCAGCAGCTTGGGGAGCAGGGAGGAATCACCCCTCCACTTT
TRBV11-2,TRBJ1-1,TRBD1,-,CASSPDRAGTEAFF,TGTGCCAGCAGTCCGGACAGGGCTGGTACTGAAGCTTTCTTT